These 6 T cell receptor beta chains share one sample of origin, sequenced in a study of blood T cells in healthy people across ages. Primed by a sample-barcoded 5' primer and a J-beta primer mix, a second PCR proceeded for about 6 to 12 cycles. MiXCR was run by TCRdb on the 5' RACE reads, yielding one entry per CDR3 protein. This sample has some 1.4 million distinct CDR3 sequences, with 35% to 45% found just once. Sequencing was performed on blood. The receptors stem from a woman younger than 30 in good health.

This clonotype was found a few times. The chain recombines TRBV27 with TRBJ1-2; D gene uncertain. CDR1 and CDR2 (germline): MNHEY, SMNVEV (reference sequence). The germline V and J ends were trimmed by 2 bases and 5 bases, with 15 bases remaining between them. The CDR3 is 15 amino acids. CDR3 sequence: CASSLVGGLEYGYTF. As DNA, the CDR3 is TGTGCCAGCAGTTTAGTCGGAGGGTTGGAGTATGGCTACACCTTC.

The chain uses TRBV12-3 or TRBV12-4 and TRBJ2-3, with 9 bases fitting TRBD1. The CDR3 length is 14 residues. V was clipped by 6 bases and J by 0 bases; unmatched bases: 1. CDR3 sequence (DNA): TGTGCCAGCAGGGGGACAGGGAGCACAGATACGCAGTATTTT. The encoded protein is CASRGTGSTDTQYF.

The chain has TRBV29-1 and TRBJ1-2; D is possibly TRBD1 (6 bases). The CDR3 covers 12 residues. Germline V gene lookup returns CDR1 SQVTM and CDR2 ANQGSEA. Trimming stripped 1 base from V and 7 bases from J, with 10 bases between. The CDR3 nucleotides are TGCAGCGTTGAAGGCACAGGGTCTGGCTACACCTTC. Its translation is CSVEGTGSGYTF.

Worth noting for this clonotype: The junction does not match germline at one end; this may be a read error. The chain couples TRBV15 to TRBJ2-5; D assignment may be TRBD1 or TRBD2 (5 bases each). Germline CDR1 and CDR2: LNHNV and YYDKDF (reference sequence). The CDR3 totals 15 residues. This chain's CDR3 is CATSGDLRGQETQYF. The CDR3 DNA reads as TGTGCCACCAGCGGAGATTTGAGGGGTCAAGAGACCCAGTACTTC.

The V and J genes are TRBV6-1 and TRBJ2-7; D might be TRBD1 (6 bases). V shed 4 bases and J shed 3 bases, with 10 bases lying between them. In germline, CDR1 is MNHNS, CDR2 SASEGT. The CDR3 contains 13 residues. CDR3 region: CASSATGIYEQYF. The DNA of the CDR3 is TGTGCCAGCAGTGCCACAGGGATCTACGAGCAGTACTTC.

On this clonotype itself: This may be a read error: a much more frequent sequence differs by one nucleotide. The rearrangement links TRBV12-3 or TRBV12-4 to TRBJ2-1; a weak D match, TRBD2 (6 bases). CDR3 length: 14 amino acids. V lost 5 bases and J 13 bases, leaving 21 bases between the germline ends. The CDR3 DNA follows: TGTGCCAGCAGTGCCCGACTAGATTCAGAGACCCAGTTCTTC. Translating it yields CASSARLDSETQFF.